Presented here are 21 T cell receptor beta chains from one specimen sequenced in a study of cytotoxic CD8 clonotypes in ibrutinib-treated CLL. Using immunoSEQ multiplex PCR, the repertoire was profiled, and TCRdb retains in-frame clones only, with some absent. The sample contains about 50,000 clones, roughly 58% of which appear only once. The starting material was PBMCs, obtained at disease progression, from a patient treated with ibrutinib. These receptors were collected from a human donor with chronic lymphocytic leukemia.

The table lists this clone with a count of one. The chain links TRBV7-2 to TRBJ2-1; 7 bases agree with TRBD2. CDR3 length: 14 residues. Unmatched junction bases numbered 7, after V lost 2 bases and J lost 9 bases. Germline V CDR1 and CDR2: SGHTA, FQGNSA. The CDR3 sequence: CASSLYGGEAEQFF. CDR3 nucleotides: TGTGCCAGCAGCTTATATGGGGGGGAAGCTGAGCAGTTCTTC.

The chain links TRBV19 to TRBJ2-7; D unresolved. Germline V lookup: CDR1 LNHDA, CDR2 SQIVND (reference sequence). This CDR3 has 11 amino acids. Trimming removed 5 bases from V and 0 bases from J, with 2 bases in between. In DNA form, the CDR3 reads TGTGCCAGTAGTGCCTCCTACGAGCAGTACTTC. Amino acid sequence: CASSASYEQYF.

V and J are TRBV30 and TRBJ1-1, with D maybe TRBD1 (5 bases). V was clipped by 5 bases and J by 2 bases, with 9 bases between them. This CDR3 has 12 amino acids. The germline V gene has CDR1 GTSNPN and CDR2 SVGIG (reference sequence). DNA of the CDR3: TGTGCCTGGGAAGACAGAAACACTGAAGCTTTCTTT. This sequence encodes CAWEDRNTEAFF.

This clone was seen more than once but under ten times. The rearrangement uses TRBV27 and TRBJ2-3; D remains ambiguous. The germline gives CDR1 MNHEY, CDR2 SMNVEV (reference sequence). Trimming took off 7 bases at V and 2 bases at J, with 4 bases between the two ends. The CDR3 contains 11 residues. CDR3 region: CASISTDTQYF. The CDR3 coding sequence is TGTGCCAGCATTTCCACAGATACGCAGTATTTT.

This sequence joins TRBV18 and TRBJ1-4; D is undetermined. Looked up from germline, CDR1 is KGHSH and CDR2 is LQKENI. The germline V and J ends were trimmed by 3 bases and 3 bases, with 8 bases remaining between them. The CDR3 spans 14 residues. Here the CDR3 reads CASSPLPANEKLFF. For the CDR3, the DNA is TGTGCCAGCTCACCGTTACCGGCTAATGAAAAACTGTTTTTT.

This rearrangement joins TRBV4-2 to TRBJ2-5; D tentatively reads TRBD1 or TRBD2 (5 bases each). The V gene lost 0 bases and the J gene lost 4 bases, with 9 bases spanning the gap. Germline V gene sequence: CDR1 LGHNA, CDR2 YNFKEQ. This CDR3 region has 14 residues. In nucleotides, the CDR3 is TGTGCCAGCAGCCAAGAGGCGAGGGGAGAGACCCAGTACTTC. This translates into CASSQEARGETQYF.

J is TRBJ1-1 and V is TRBV28; the D gene is possibly TRBD1 (6 bases). The CDR3 consists of 16 residues. CDR1 MDHEN and CDR2 SYDVKM come from the germline V gene. V lost 6 bases and J 1 base, leaving 18 bases between the germline ends. In nucleotides, the CDR3 is TGTGCCAGCAGCTTAGGAGGGGCCAGGGGGAACACTGAAGCTTTCTTT. Amino acid sequence: CASSLGGARGNTEAFF.

The chain carries TRBV19 and TRBJ1-2; TRBD1 is a possible D gene (6 bases). The CDR3 length is 15 residues. The germline V gene encodes CDR1 LNHDA and CDR2 SQIVND (reference sequence). Trimming stripped 8 bases from V and 0 bases from J, with 16 bases between. The CDR3 reads CASFLTGSPNYGYTF. CDR3 nucleotide sequence: TGTGCCAGTTTCCTCACAGGGTCCCCTAACTATGGCTACACCTTC.

The rearrangement uses TRBV6-1 and TRBJ1-5; TRBD1 matches 7 bases. This CDR3 has 15 residues. After removal of 4 bases from V and 5 bases from J, the junction contained 8 bases not matched to a gene. CDR1 and CDR2 from the germline V gene are MNHNS and SASEGT. CDR3 amino acids: CASSVQTGFDQPQHF. The CDR3 bases are TGTGCCAGCAGTGTCCAGACAGGGTTCGATCAGCCCCAGCATTTT.

The chain is built from TRBV5-6 and TRBJ2-7; no reliable D call. This CDR3 contains 15 residues. Trimming took 0 bases from V and 0 from J, leaving 10 bases between them. Germline assignment: CDR1 SGHDT and CDR2 YYEEEE. The chain's CDR3 is CASSLVSVLSYEQYF. The CDR3 DNA reads as TGTGCCAGCAGCTTGGTATCTGTACTCTCCTACGAGCAGTACTTC.

The chain uses TRBV5-4 and TRBJ2-3; tentative D call: TRBD2 (6 bases). CDR3 length: 15 residues. The germline V gene has CDR1 SGHNT and CDR2 YYREEE (reference sequence). V lost 0 bases and J 3 bases, leaving 11 bases between the germline ends. The CDR3 spells CASSLEEGTTDTQYF. The DNA of the CDR3 is TGTGCCAGCAGCTTGGAGGAGGGTACGACAGATACGCAGTATTTT.

This clone was picked up a small number of times. The V gene is TRBV4-3, the J gene TRBJ2-1, with D unresolved. CDR1 and CDR2 (germline): LGHNA, YSLEER. CDR3 size: 15 residues. V was cut by 0 bases and J by 2 bases, with 8 bases left in between. The CDR3 DNA reads TGCGCCAGCAGCCAAGATAAGGGTACCTACAATGAGCAGTTCTTC. As protein: CASSQDKGTYNEQFF.

The rearrangement joins TRBV5-1 to TRBJ2-5, with 9 bases that match TRBD1. This CDR3 has 15 amino acids. The germline V gene encodes CDR1 SGHRS and CDR2 YFSETQ. V shed 5 bases, J shed 5 bases, and the junction held 10 bases outside the gene matches. CDR3 sequence: CASRRTGTGYETQYF. CDR3 in DNA: TGCGCCAGCAGAAGAACCGGGACAGGGTACGAGACCCAGTACTTC.

This chain links TRBV7-2 with TRBJ1-5; TRBD1 might be the D (6 bases). V lost 3 bases and J 6 bases, leaving 12 bases between the germline ends. There are 14 residues in the CDR3. Looked up from germline, CDR1 is SGHTA and CDR2 is FQGNSA. The chain's CDR3 is CASSLSRGGQPQHF. CDR3 bases: TGTGCCAGCAGCTTGAGCAGGGGCGGTCAGCCCCAGCATTTT.

This clone showed up just once. This sequence joins TRBV18 and TRBJ1-2; weak D call: TRBD1 (5 bases). Germline loops: CDR1 KGHSH, CDR2 LQKENI. This CDR3 is built from 12 residues. V was cut by 3 bases and J by 8 bases, with 10 bases left in between. The CDR3 reads CASSPGEKGYTF. CDR3 coding DNA: TGTGCCAGCTCACCGGGGGAAAAAGGCTACACCTTC.

The rearrangement joins TRBV7-2 to TRBJ1-5, with D perhaps matching TRBD1 (6 bases). V was trimmed by 5 bases and J by 5 bases, leaving 10 bases between them. The CDR3 consists of 13 residues. Germline V gene lookup returns CDR1 SGHTA and CDR2 FQGNSA. CDR3 nucleotide sequence: TGTGCCAGCAGCATTTCAGGGGATCAGCCCCAGCATTTT. Encoded protein: CASSISGDQPQHF.

This sequence joins TRBV5-5 and TRBJ2-1; D ambiguous. V shed 0 bases and J shed 4 bases, with 8 bases lying between them. This CDR3 has 14 amino acids. CDR1 is SGHKS, CDR2 YYEKEE, per germline (reference sequence). The CDR3 DNA is TGTGCCAGCAGCTTGGTGGGCCCATACAATGAGCAGTTCTTC. Translated: CASSLVGPYNEQFF.

This chain connects TRBV4-2 to TRBJ2-1, with D possibly TRBD1 on 5 matching bases. V gave up 0 bases and J gave up 8 bases, with 17 bases separating them. CDR3 size: 16 residues. The germline V gene has CDR1 LGHNA and CDR2 YNFKEQ. The CDR3: CASSQESRGRWDEQFF. CDR3 sequence (DNA): TGTGCCAGCAGCCAAGAGTCAAGGGGTCGATGGGATGAGCAGTTCTTC.

The chain has TRBV25-1 and TRBJ1-2; a weak D match, TRBD1 (5 bases). V lost 1 base to trimming and J lost 8 bases, with 14 bases between them. The CDR3 is 14 amino acids. Per the germline V gene, CDR1 is MGHDK and CDR2 is SYGVNS. As DNA, the CDR3 is TGTGCCAGCAGTGAATTTGACAGACTTTCGGGCTACACCTTC. Translating it yields CASSEFDRLSGYTF.

This clone occurred a few times. This sequence joins TRBV6-5 and TRBJ1-2; D perhaps matches TRBD1 (6 bases). Trimming took 6 bases from V and 2 from J, leaving 10 bases between them. The CDR3 totals 13 residues. The germline CDR1 and CDR2 sequences are MNHEY and SVGAGI. The CDR3 DNA is TGTGCCAGCAGCCGCGACAGGAACTATGGCTACACCTTC. The encoded protein is CASSRDRNYGYTF.

This rearrangement joins TRBV12-5 to TRBJ1-5, with 9 nucleotides matching TRBD1. Germline V gene lookup returns CDR1 LGHNT and CDR2 FRNRAP. This CDR3 comprises 14 residues. J gave up 3 bases and V 6 bases, and 3 bases lay outside the gene matches. The CDR3 reads CASGRDRVNQPQHF. The CDR3 region has the DNA TGTGCTAGTGGCCGGGACAGGGTCAATCAGCCCCAGCATTTT.